What follows are 24 T cell receptor beta chains derived from one specimen sequenced in a study of shared clonotypes between healthy human individuals. Data came from immunoSEQ multiplex PCR; TCRdb stores just in-frame clones and leaves some out. In the table there are over a million clones, around 76% of which are singletons. The sequencing sample was made of memory CD4+ T cells sorted from blood. The sample's subset: CD45RA-negative fraction. The receptors stem from a man aged 18-30 years in good health.

This clone was seen a few times. The CDR3 loop reads CASSQDMNTEAFF. In nucleotides, the CDR3 is TGTGCCAGCAGCCAAGACATGAACACTGAAGCTTTCTTT. The chain recombines TRBV7-2 with TRBJ1-1; D uncertain. The CDR3 has 13 residues. Between the trimmed V and J ends, which lost 5 bases and 0 bases, there was a span of 7 bases. Germline V CDR1 and CDR2: SGHTA, FQGNSA.

V is TRBV18 and J is TRBJ2-1; 9 bases agree with TRBD2. Germline-derived CDR1 and CDR2 are KGHSH and LQKENI. Trimming at V came to 4 bases and at J to 3 bases, leaving 4 bases not matched to a gene. This CDR3 is built from 15 residues. The CDR3 loop reads CASSLSGRGYNEQFF. The CDR3, as DNA: TGTGCCAGCTCACTTAGCGGGAGAGGCTACAATGAGCAGTTCTTC.

The chain employs TRBV6-5 and TRBJ2-5, with D perhaps given as TRBD1 or TRBD2 (5 bases each). V lost 5 bases to trimming and J lost 5 bases, with 18 bases between them. Germline V CDR1 and CDR2: MNHEY, SVGAGI. CDR3 length: 15 amino acids. The CDR3 reads CASSPGRGPGETQYF. The DNA for the CDR3 is TGTGCCAGCAGTCCGGGACGGGGCCCCGGGGAGACCCAGTACTTC.

As regards this clone: A read error may produce the germline difference seen at one junction end. This chain connects TRBV7-2 to TRBJ1-3, with D possibly matching TRBD1 (6 bases). Germline V gene sequence: CDR1 SGHTA, CDR2 FQGNSA. This CDR3 is built from 12 residues. The CDR3 coding sequence is TGTGCCAGCAGCTTGACAGGAAGCACCATATATTTT. Translated, it gives CASSLTGSTIYF. The full variable domain, its missing parts supplied by reference TRBV7-2 and TRBJ1-3, is GAGVSQSPSNKVTEKGKDVELRCDPISGHTALYWYRQSLGQGLEFLIYFQGNSAPDKSGLPSDRFSAERTGGSVSTLTIQRTQQEDSAVYLCASSLTGSTIYFGEGSWLTVV.

A remark on this clone: The sample holds other DNA sequences that translate to the same CDR3. J is TRBJ2-5 and V is TRBV25-1; D is unresolved. The germline V gene has CDR1 MGHDK and CDR2 SYGVNS. V lost 6 bases to trimming and J lost 4 bases, with 6 bases between them. The CDR3 spans 11 residues. Here the CDR3 DNA reads TGTGCCAGCAGCCGTCGAGAGACCCAGTACTTC. This sequence encodes CASSRRETQYF.

This clone occurred once. The chain's CDR3 is CASSFSGGGYEQYF. The CDR3 DNA reads as TGTGCCAGCAGCTTCTCAGGGGGCGGGTACGAGCAGTACTTC. The V gene is TRBV5-6, the J gene TRBJ2-7, with 8 bases fitting TRBD1. With 2 bases clipped from V and 4 bases from J, the junction kept 5 bases outside the gene matches. Germline V gives CDR1 SGHDT, CDR2 YYEEEE. CDR3 length: 14 amino acids.

The rearrangement joins TRBV11-2 to TRBJ2-2; 9 bases align to TRBD1. The CDR3 is made up of 15 amino acids. The V gene end was trimmed by 7 bases and the J gene end by 0 bases; junction bases not matched to a gene: 3. Germline CDR1 is SGHAT and CDR2 is FQNNGV. The CDR3 sequence: CASNTGGPNTGELFF. DNA for the CDR3: TGTGCCAGCAACACAGGGGGCCCGAACACCGGGGAGCTGTTTTTT.

The chain employs TRBV10-2 and TRBJ2-3; D not resolved. Germline V gene sequence: CDR1 WSHSY, CDR2 SAAADI. This CDR3 comprises 15 residues. V lost 2 bases and J lost 1, with 10 bases in between. DNA for the CDR3: TGCGCCAGCAGTGAGCCCATAGCACGCACAGATACGCAGTATTTT. This encodes CASSEPIARTDTQYF.

V gene TRBV19 combines with J gene TRBJ2-7; 8 positions match TRBD1. CDR3 length: 12 residues. The germline V gene encodes CDR1 LNHDA and CDR2 SQIVND (reference sequence). V lost 8 bases, J lost 6 bases, and 6 bases stayed unmatched. DNA of the CDR3: TGTGCCAGTCAGGGGGCGCGATCCGAGCAGTACTTC. This gives the protein CASQGARSEQYF.

This clone occurred once. This may stem from a read error, because a much larger clone lies one nucleotide away. This chain uses TRBV2 with TRBJ2-7; D is undetermined. The CDR3 extends over 13 amino acids. The V gene's germline CDR1 is SNHLY and CDR2 FYNNEI. The CDR3 region is CANSGLDSYEQYF. The CDR3 DNA sequence: TGTGCCAACAGTGGGCTAGATTCCTACGAGCAGTACTTC.

This clone was observed a single time. Other DNA sequences in the sample encode the same CDR3. The rearrangement joins TRBV10-3 to TRBJ2-3; TRBD2 agrees at 10 bases. The CDR3 has 16 amino acids. Losses at the gene ends were 6 bases for V and 1 base for J; bases not matched to a gene: 7. Germline values: CDR1 ENHRY, CDR2 SYGVKD. CDR3 in DNA: TGTGCCATCAGGGCCTCTAGCGGGGGCCGCACAGATACGCAGTATTTT. The encoded protein is CAIRASSGGRTDTQYF.

The V gene is TRBV29-1, the J gene TRBJ2-3; 8 nucleotides match TRBD2. The CDR3 has 14 residues. The junction had 5 bases not matched to a gene; V was cut back by 4 bases and J by 2 bases. CDR1 and CDR2 (germline): SQVTM, ANQGSEA. The DNA of the CDR3 is TGCAGCGTTGGAAAACTAGCGGTCACAGATACGCAGTATTTT. This translates into CSVGKLAVTDTQYF.

This clone was picked up a small number of times. A read error may account for a junction end that differs from germline. The J gene is TRBJ2-5, the V gene TRBV7-2; 7 bases match TRBD2. The CDR3 is 11 amino acids. Germline CDR1 and CDR2: SGHTA and FQGNSA. The CDR3 is CASSLPGLPDF. CDR3 nucleotides: TGTGCCAGCAGCTTACCGGGACTACCGGACTTC.

The J gene is TRBJ1-5, the V gene TRBV5-1, with D maybe TRBD1 (5 bases). V shed 3 bases and J shed 3 bases, with 13 bases lying between them. The germline gives CDR1 SGHRS, CDR2 YFSETQ. The CDR3 has 15 residues. In nucleotides, the CDR3 is TGCGCCAGCAGCTCGGGACTTTCGGACAATCAGCCCCAGCATTTT. Translation gives CASSSGLSDNQPQHF.

The chain combines TRBV4-1 with TRBJ1-1; no clear D. V lost 2 bases and J 7 bases, leaving 14 bases between the germline ends. The CDR3 extends over 14 amino acids. Germline lookup yields CDR1 MGHRA and CDR2 YSYEKL. The CDR3: CASSQPKSSREAFF. In nucleotides, the CDR3 is TGCGCCAGCAGCCAACCAAAGAGTAGCCGTGAAGCTTTCTTT.

Turning to this clone: With a much larger clone just one base away, this may be a read error. The V gene is TRBV5-8, the J gene TRBJ1-5; the D is unclear. This CDR3 is built from 12 residues. Germline V lookup: CDR1 SGHTS, CDR2 YDEGEE. The germline V and J ends were trimmed by 3 bases and 4 bases, with 5 bases remaining between them. CDR3 protein: CASSWGNQPQHF. CDR3 in DNA: TGTGCCAGCAGCTGGGGAAATCAGCCCCAGCATTTT.

V gene TRBV5-5 combines with J gene TRBJ2-5; a possible D gene is TRBD2 (5 bases). The CDR3 extends over 18 amino acids. Germline V gene data show CDR1 as SGHKS and CDR2 as YYEKEE (reference sequence). With 4 bases removed from V and 5 bases from J, the gap between germline ends came to 27 bases. The DNA for the CDR3 is TGTGCCAGCAGCCCCCGGGGTGGCACGTCTCCCGGGTCTGAGACCCAGTACTTC. The encoded protein is CASSPRGGTSPGSETQYF.

The CDR3: CAWGTGMNTEAFF. The CDR3 region has the DNA TGTGCCTGGGGGACAGGAATGAACACTGAAGCTTTCTTT. The gene calls are TRBV30 and TRBJ1-1; 8 bases agree with TRBD1. This CDR3 is 13 amino acids long. Germline assignment: CDR1 GTSNPN and CDR2 SVGIG (reference sequence). V shed 5 bases and J 0 bases; nucleotides not matched to a gene: 2. Looking up the rest from reference TRBV30 and TRBJ1-1 gives the full variable domain: SQTIHQWPATLVQPVGSPLSLECTVEGTSNPNLYWYRQAAGRGLQLLFYSVGIGQISSEVPQNLSASRPQDRQFILSSKKLLLSDSGFYLCAWGTGMNTEAFFGQGTRLTVV.

The rearrangement joins TRBV6-4 to TRBJ2-7; a possible D gene is TRBD2 (5 bases). V was trimmed by 0 bases and J by 4 bases, leaving 7 bases between them. Germline V lookup: CDR1 MRHNA, CDR2 SNTAGT. The length of the CDR3 is 13 residues. CDR3 nucleotide sequence: TGTGCCAGCAGTGACTCGGGAGCTTACGAGCAGTACTTC. This codes for CASSDSGAYEQYF.

The rearrangement links TRBV28 to TRBJ2-5; TRBD2 is a possible D gene (7 bases). V lost 3 bases to trimming and J lost 4 bases, with 18 bases between them. The CDR3 sequence is 16 residues long. Germline CDR1 reads MDHEN; CDR2 reads SYDVKM. The CDR3 sequence is CASSFLEGGAIETQYF. The CDR3 DNA follows: TGTGCCAGCAGTTTCTTGGAGGGGGGGGCCATAGAGACCCAGTACTTC.

The chain links TRBV2 to TRBJ1-5; D is possibly TRBD1 (6 bases). Germline V gene sequence: CDR1 SNHLY, CDR2 FYNNEI. Trimming took off 8 bases at V and 9 bases at J, with 17 bases between the two ends. The CDR3 totals 13 residues. Here the CDR3 DNA reads TGTGCCAGCCGACGACAGGATAAGGGGCCCCAGCATTTT. Translating it yields CASRRQDKGPQHF.

V is TRBV5-6 and J is TRBJ1-4; 9 bases agree with TRBD1. CDR3 length: 14 amino acids. V shed 2 bases and J 6 bases; nucleotides not matched to a gene: 2. Germline V gives CDR1 SGHDT, CDR2 YYEEEE. CDR3 protein: CASSLQGAYEKLFF. The DNA of the CDR3 is TGTGCCAGCAGCTTACAGGGGGCTTATGAAAAACTGTTTTTT.

This clone appeared once. CDR3 sequence (DNA): TGTGCCAGCAGAAGAACAGGGATGGTCCAAGAGACCCAGTACTTC. This gives the protein CASRRTGMVQETQYF. This chain joins TRBV2 and TRBJ2-5, with D perhaps TRBD1 (6 bases). With 6 bases removed from V and 1 base from J, the gap between germline ends came to 15 bases. Germline-derived CDR1 and CDR2 are SNHLY and FYNNEI. The CDR3 length is 15 residues.

The rearrangement joins TRBV5-1 to TRBJ1-1; 9 bases agree with TRBD1. CDR1 and CDR2 (germline): SGHRS, YFSETQ. The V gene end was trimmed by 8 bases and the J gene end by 5 bases; junction bases not matched to a gene: 10. The CDR3 is made up of 14 amino acids. The CDR3 sequence: CASKKGTGRTEAFF. As DNA, the CDR3 is TGCGCCAGTAAAAAAGGGACAGGGAGGACTGAAGCTTTCTTT.